The next 32 T cell receptor beta chains were all read from a single sample in a study of cytomegalovirus exposure and HLA in healthy donors. PCR involved 60 Vbeta and 13 Jbeta primers. The protocol was immunoSEQ multiplex PCR, while the TCRdb copy is restricted to in-frame clones and leaves out a portion. The sample lists around 130,000 clones, 60% to 85% occurring once. Sequenced sample: PBMCs. These receptors were collected from a man aged 30-40 years in good health and CMV-seronegative.

J is TRBJ2-1 and V is TRBV7-9; 9 bases map to TRBD2. Germline V gene lookup returns CDR1 SEHNR and CDR2 FQNEAQ (reference sequence). Germline trimming cut 4 bases from V and 5 bases from J; bases unmatched to any gene: 3. The CDR3 consists of 14 residues. This CDR3 is CASSWGGRDNEQFF. The CDR3 DNA sequence: TGTGCCAGCAGCTGGGGCGGGAGGGACAATGAGCAGTTCTTC.

The chain couples TRBV4-3 to TRBJ1-5; D might be TRBD1 (6 bases). The CDR3 sequence is 14 residues long. Germline V CDR1 and CDR2: LGHNA, YSLEER. The V end lost 4 bases, the J end lost 6 bases, and 13 bases lay between the germline ends. The DNA for the CDR3 is TGCGCCAGCAGCCGGGACATTGGGGGTCAGCCCCAGCATTTT. This encodes CASSRDIGGQPQHF.

This rearrangement joins TRBV29-1 to TRBJ1-2, with a tentative D call TRBD1 (6 bases). Germline assignment: CDR1 SQVTM and CDR2 ANQGSEA. V gave up 7 bases and J gave up 2 bases, with 8 bases separating them. The CDR3 has 11 residues. This CDR3 is CSAGQNYGYTF. CDR3 bases: TGCAGCGCTGGACAGAACTATGGCTACACCTTC.

This chain links TRBV29-1 with TRBJ2-1; tentatively, D is TRBD2 (6 bases). Germline V gene sequence: CDR1 SQVTM, CDR2 ANQGSEA. CDR3 length: 17 amino acids. The V end lost 8 bases, the J end lost 1 base, and 24 bases lay between the germline ends. This chain's CDR3 is CSTLSPTAGRSYNEQFF. CDR3 bases: TGCAGCACCTTGAGCCCTACGGCGGGGAGGTCCTACAATGAGCAGTTCTTC.

CDR3 protein: CASSQGTSGIYEQYF. The DNA of the CDR3 is TGTGCCAGCAGCCAGGGGACTAGCGGGATATACGAGCAGTACTTC. The chain is built from TRBV4-2 and TRBJ2-7; 13 bases match TRBD2. The V gene's germline CDR1 is LGHNA and CDR2 YNFKEQ. The CDR3 contains 15 residues. V dropped 3 bases and J dropped 4; count of bases not matched to a gene: 3.

J is TRBJ2-1 and V is TRBV27; 10 bases match TRBD1. The J segment lost 10 bases and the V segment lost 3 bases, leaving 3 bases of the junction unmatched. Germline V gives CDR1 MNHEY, CDR2 SMNVEV (reference sequence). CDR3 length: 13 residues. CDR3 region: CASSFLDRGEQFF. The CDR3 DNA reads TGTGCCAGCAGTTTCCTGGACAGGGGGGAGCAGTTCTTC.

In this sample, this clone turned up a few times. The chain links TRBV30 to TRBJ1-1, with D perhaps TRBD1 (5 bases). CDR3 length equals 14 residues. The germline CDR1 and CDR2 sequences are GTSNPN and SVGIG (reference sequence). Trimming shortened V by 0 bases and J by 5 bases, and 13 bases separated the two germline ends. The CDR3 sequence: CAWSVDPGETEAFF. CDR3 sequence (DNA): TGTGCCTGGAGTGTAGATCCGGGGGAGACTGAAGCTTTCTTT.

Only one count was recorded for this clone. V gene TRBV28 combines with J gene TRBJ2-5; 7 bases fit TRBD2. The CDR3 totals 14 residues. The germline gives CDR1 MDHEN, CDR2 SYDVKM. V lost 7 bases and J lost 4; bases outside the gene matches: 9. CDR3 DNA: TGTGCCAGCACCTATCTGACGGGGGGAGAGACCCAGTACTTC. Its translation: CASTYLTGGETQYF.

Only a few counts were recorded for this clone. V and J are TRBV4-1 and TRBJ2-3; TRBD2 is a possible D gene (6 bases). This CDR3 has 17 residues. V lost 2 bases and J lost 6, with 21 bases in between. CDR1 is MGHRA and CDR2 is YSYEKL in the germline V gene. CDR3 amino acids: CASSQPRGSGPGDTQYF. Written as DNA, the CDR3 is TGCGCCAGCAGCCAACCCCGGGGGTCTGGGCCCGGGGATACGCAGTATTTT.

The chain has TRBV25-1 and TRBJ2-1, with a tentative D call TRBD2 (6 bases). The CDR3 sequence is 16 residues long. Trimming stripped 2 bases from V and 3 bases from J, with 14 bases between. Looked up from germline, CDR1 is MGHDK and CDR2 is SYGVNS. The DNA for the CDR3 is TGTGCCAGCAGTGAACCCGGCGCGGGAATCTACAATGAGCAGTTCTTC. Translated, it gives CASSEPGAGIYNEQFF.

The chain joins TRBV5-6 to TRBJ1-6; 7 nucleotides agree with TRBD1. The trim removed 1 base at V and 6 bases at J, leaving 4 bases unmatched. Germline V gene data show CDR1 as SGHDT and CDR2 as YYEEEE. This CDR3 has 15 residues. The CDR3 here is CASSLRGGRNSPLHF. The DNA of the CDR3 is TGTGCCAGCAGCTTGAGAGGGGGCCGTAATTCACCCCTCCACTTT. Using reference TRBV5-6 and TRBJ1-6 for the parts outside the CDR3, the full variable domain is DAGVTQSPTHLIKTRGQQVTLRCSPKSGHDTVSWYQQALGQGPQFIFQYYEEEERQRGNFPDRFSGHQFPNYSSELNVNALLLGDSALYLCASSLRGGRNSPLHFGNGTRLTVT.

This clone occurred a few times. The chain links TRBV5-1 to TRBJ2-3; D is unclear. The V end lost 4 bases, the J end lost 2 bases, and 14 bases lay between the germline ends. CDR1 and CDR2 (germline): SGHRS, YFSETQ. The length of the CDR3 is 15 residues. The CDR3 DNA reads TGCGCCAGCAGCCTGAGTAGTATTAACACAGATACGCAGTATTTT. Its translation is CASSLSSINTDTQYF.

The genes are TRBV11-1 and TRBJ1-2; 7 bases line up with TRBD1. The J segment lost 6 bases and the V segment lost 1 base, leaving 2 bases of the junction unmatched. From germline, CDR1 is SGHAT and CDR2 FQDESV (reference sequence). There are 13 residues in the CDR3. CDR3 nucleotides: TGTGCCAGCAGCTTAGAAGGGGGCGATGGCTACACCTTC. Residues: CASSLEGGDGYTF.

The chain joins TRBV2 to TRBJ1-4; the D gene is possibly TRBD1 (5 bases). Germline assignment: CDR1 SNHLY and CDR2 FYNNEI. V was pared by 3 bases and J by 3 bases, with 8 bases between. The CDR3 is 14 residues long. CDR3: CASSDGAANEKLFF. DNA of the CDR3: TGTGCCAGCAGTGATGGGGCAGCTAATGAAAAACTGTTTTTT.

The chain employs TRBV7-2 and TRBJ2-7; perhaps TRBD2 as D (7 bases). The V end lost 5 bases, the J end lost 0 bases, and 14 bases lay between the germline ends. Germline values: CDR1 SGHTA, CDR2 FQGNSA. CDR3 length: 15 amino acids. CDR3 DNA sequence: TGTGCCAGCAGCGAGGGGGGAGGGCCCTCCTACGAGCAGTACTTC. Protein: CASSEGGGPSYEQYF. Looking up the rest from reference TRBV7-2 and TRBJ2-7 gives the full variable domain: GAGVSQSPSNKVTEKGKDVELRCDPISGHTALYWYRQSLGQGLEFLIYFQGNSAPDKSGLPSDRFSAERTGGSVSTLTIQRTQQEDSAVYLCASSEGGGPSYEQYFGPGTRLTVT.

This clone appeared a few times. The rearrangement links TRBV27 to TRBJ1-2; a weak D match, TRBD1 (5 bases). This CDR3 contains 13 residues. V lost 5 bases to trimming and J lost 1 base, with 8 bases between them. From germline, CDR1 is MNHEY and CDR2 SMNVEV (reference sequence). CDR3 sequence: CASSPRVNYGYTF. The CDR3, as DNA: TGTGCCAGCAGTCCCAGGGTTAACTATGGCTACACCTTC.

The rearrangement uses TRBV28 and TRBJ2-1; TRBD2 matches 8 bases. After removal of 3 bases from V and 1 base from J, the junction contained 5 bases not matched to a gene. There are 16 residues in the CDR3. In germline, CDR1 is MDHEN, CDR2 SYDVKM. The CDR3 sequence is CASSFTGGGSYNEQFF. CDR3 nucleotide sequence: TGTGCCAGCAGTTTTACTGGCGGGGGGTCCTACAATGAGCAGTTCTTC.

This clone was seen a single time. The chain links TRBV6-5 to TRBJ1-2; D is unresolved. The CDR3 is 15 amino acids. V lost 5 bases, J lost 2 bases, and 15 bases lay in between. Germline V gives CDR1 MNHEY, CDR2 SVGAGI. CDR3 loop: CASSQSEEANYGYTF. CDR3 coding DNA: TGTGCCAGCAGTCAATCAGAAGAGGCGAACTATGGCTACACCTTC.

This clone was seen only a few times. The genes are TRBV5-4 and TRBJ2-7; no clear D. The germline V gene has CDR1 SGHNT and CDR2 YYREEE (reference sequence). The CDR3 loop spans 13 amino acids. The V end was cut by 2 bases, the J end by 1 base, with 7 bases between. The CDR3 nucleotides are TGTGCCAGCAGCTTCTCGGTATCCTACGAGCAGTACTTC. Amino acids: CASSFSVSYEQYF.

This clone turned up a few times. The chain carries TRBV6-5 and TRBJ1-6; D might be TRBD1 (5 bases). The germline gives CDR1 MNHEY, CDR2 SVGAGI. Trimming took off 7 bases at V and 10 bases at J, with 11 bases between the two ends. The CDR3 extends over 12 amino acids. The CDR3 region has the DNA TGTGCCAGCAAAAAGACAGACTCACCCCTCCACTTT. Its protein is CASKKTDSPLHF.

The chain combines TRBV13 with TRBJ1-4, with 9 bases aligning to TRBD1. The V segment lost 5 bases and the J segment 2 bases; nucleotides outside the gene matches: 12. The CDR3 has 18 amino acids. Germline lookup yields CDR1 PRHDT and CDR2 FYEKMQ (reference sequence). The CDR3 bases are TGTGCCAGCAGCCCGGGGGGGACAGGGCTCTTTACTAATGAAAAACTGTTTTTT. Translation: CASSPGGTGLFTNEKLFF.

As for this clone: At one boundary the junction diverges from the germline segment, which might be a read error. The chain employs TRBV7-7 and TRBJ1-3, with D possibly TRBD1 on 6 matching bases. CDR1 and CDR2 from the germline V gene are SSHAT and FNYEAQ (reference sequence). The length of the CDR3 is 19 residues. DNA for the CDR3: TGTGCTAGCAGCTTACGGGACAAATACGCTACCGCCTCTGGAAACACCATATATTTT. This gives the protein CASSLRDKYATASGNTIYF.

The chain links TRBV7-2 to TRBJ2-1; D unclear. The V and J ends lost 5 bases and 5 bases respectively, with 10 bases between them. The CDR3 runs 13 residues. Germline values: CDR1 SGHTA, CDR2 FQGNSA. Here the CDR3 reads CASSKYRDNEQFF. CDR3 in DNA: TGTGCCAGCAGCAAATACAGAGACAATGAGCAGTTCTTC.

This clone came up a few times. This chain uses TRBV5-5 with TRBJ2-5; weak D call: TRBD1 (5 bases). The CDR3 has 16 amino acids. Trimming pared 4 bases from V and 5 bases from J, leaving 21 bases between. Germline assignment: CDR1 SGHKS and CDR2 YYEKEE (reference sequence). The CDR3 DNA reads as TGTGCCAGCAGCCTGGAGAAGACAGTCCCAAGTGAGACCCAGTACTTC. This gives the protein CASSLEKTVPSETQYF.

CDR3 sequence reads: CASTNAGTSNTEAFF. CDR3 coding DNA: TGTGCCAGCACTAACGCAGGGACAAGCAACACTGAAGCTTTCTTT. J is TRBJ1-1 and V is TRBV11-2; perhaps TRBD1 as D (6 bases). This CDR3 is built from 15 residues. Germline-derived CDR1 and CDR2 are SGHAT and FQNNGV. V lost 7 bases to trimming and J lost 2 bases, with 17 bases between them.

This chain connects TRBV20-1 to TRBJ2-1; 7 nucleotides match TRBD2. This CDR3 is built from 11 residues. The V and J ends lost 6 bases and 10 bases, in that order; junction bases with no gene match: 6. Germline CDR1 is DFQATT and CDR2 is SNEGSKA (reference sequence). CDR3 protein: CSAAGDYEQFF. CDR3 bases: TGCAGTGCGGCCGGGGACTACGAGCAGTTCTTC.

A remark on this clone: The junction shows a germline mismatch at one end, possibly a read error. This sequence joins TRBV6-1 and TRBJ2-6; 8 nucleotides align to TRBD1. Germline assignment: CDR1 MNHNS and CDR2 SASEGT. The CDR3 contains 15 residues. The CDR3 region is CASTEQGDGANVLTF. CDR3 DNA: TGTGCCAGCACTGAACAGGGGGATGGGGCCAACGTCCTGACTTTC.

The gene calls are TRBV27 and TRBJ1-6; D possibly corresponds to TRBD1 (5 bases). CDR3 length equals 12 residues. Germline V gene lookup returns CDR1 MNHEY and CDR2 SMNVEV (reference sequence). V was pared by 6 bases and J by 8 bases, with 8 bases between. In nucleotides, the CDR3 is TGTGCCAGCAGGCTAGGGGATTCACCCCTCCACTTT. It encodes CASRLGDSPLHF.

The CDR3 bases are TGTGCCGCTGGGGGGTCCCATGGCTACACCTTC. Protein sequence: CAAGGSHGYTF. The chain recombines TRBV19 with TRBJ1-2, with D possibly matching TRBD1 (5 bases). Trimming removed 11 bases from V and 6 bases from J, with 13 bases in between. The CDR3 has 11 amino acids. The V gene's germline CDR1 is LNHDA and CDR2 SQIVND (reference sequence). Full variable domain (rest looked up from reference TRBV19 and TRBJ1-2): DGGITQSPKYLFRKEGQNVTLSCEQNLNHDAMYWYRQDPGQGLRLIYYSQIVNDFQKGDIAEGYSVSREKKESFPLTVTSAQKNPTAFYLCAAGGSHGYTFGSGTRLTVV.

This clone was seen a handful of times. The chain couples TRBV5-5 to TRBJ2-2; no definite D call. CDR3 size: 13 residues. The germline gives CDR1 SGHKS, CDR2 YYEKEE (reference sequence). V was cut by 4 bases and J by 6 bases, with 10 bases left in between. This CDR3 is CASSAYRAGELFF. CDR3 nucleotides: TGTGCCAGCAGCGCGTACCGGGCCGGGGAGCTGTTTTTT.

This clone appeared a single time. The chain links TRBV19 to TRBJ1-2, with D tentatively TRBD1 (5 bases). Per the germline V gene, CDR1 is LNHDA and CDR2 is SQIVND (reference sequence). The CDR3 sequence is 12 residues long. Trimming took off 6 bases at V and 8 bases at J, with 13 bases between the two ends. CDR3 bases: TGTGCCAGTAGCTCGACAGCCTTGGGCTACACCTTC. Encoded protein: CASSSTALGYTF.

In its sample, this clone was seen a few times. This chain joins TRBV7-8 and TRBJ2-5; 12 bases fit TRBD2. The DNA end is a closer match to TRBJ2-7, so the J assignment may be wrong. CDR1 is SGHVS, CDR2 FQNEAQ, per germline. The CDR3 consists of 16 residues. This chain's CDR3 is CASSLERLAGVHEQYF. CDR3 bases: TGTGCCAGCAGCTTAGAAAGACTAGCGGGAGTACACGAGCAGTACTTC.